Below are 18 T cell receptor beta chains sequenced from a single sample in a study of T-cell reconstitution after alpha-beta-depleted transplantation in children. TCRbeta library construction was performed incorporating unique molecular identifiers. TCRdb recomputed calls from the PCR reads with MiXCR, one row per CDR3 protein. The sample yields some 300,000 distinct CDR3 sequences, around 9.1% seen once. Source: PBMCs, taken before TCRalphabeta/CD19-depleted stem cell transplant. The receptor source for this set is a boy under two years old with acute myeloid leukemia, due to receive a stem cell transplant.

This clonotype was seen many times. The chain recombines TRBV12-3 or TRBV12-4 with TRBJ2-3; 16 bases fit TRBD2. Trimming at V came to 2 bases and at J to 6 bases, leaving 8 bases not matched to a gene. The CDR3 length is 18 residues. CDR3 residues: CASSLIGTSGGAMDTQYF. CDR3 DNA sequence: TGTGCCAGCAGTTTAATAGGGACTAGCGGGGGGGCGATGGATACGCAGTATTTT.

This clonotype was seen ten or more times. The genes are TRBV5-1 and TRBJ2-4; TRBD1 matches at 7 bases. This CDR3 spans 14 amino acids. V dropped 2 bases and J dropped 7; count of bases not matched to a gene: 6. CDR1 and CDR2 (germline): SGHRS, YFSETQ. This CDR3 is CASSFDRVENIQYF. CDR3 sequence (DNA): TGCGCCAGCAGCTTTGACAGGGTGGAGAACATTCAGTACTTC.

V usage is TRBV12-3 or TRBV12-4 and J usage is TRBJ1-2; D possibly corresponds to TRBD1 (6 bases). V was pared by 0 bases and J by 4 bases, with 12 bases between. CDR3 length equals 15 residues. The CDR3 DNA is TGTGCCAGCAGTTTAGCCCGGACAGTTTTCTATGGCTACACCTTC. As protein: CASSLARTVFYGYTF.

On this clonotype: A clone one base away is much larger, so this may be a read error. Because it lacks the conserved phenylalanine or tryptophan at the end, this CDR3 is likely a read error. V usage is TRBV12-3 or TRBV12-4 and J usage is TRBJ2-7, with 7 bases identical to TRBD1. V shed 8 bases and J 0 bases; nucleotides not matched to a gene: 7. The CDR3 loop spans 14 amino acids. DNA of the CDR3: TGTGCCAGCGTGCCGGGACAGTTCTCCTACGAGCAGTACCTC. This gives the protein CASVPGQFSYEQYL.

This clonotype has a count of ten or more. The chain recombines TRBV20-1 with TRBJ1-2; D is uncertain. Deletions cut 6 bases from V and 5 bases from J, with 16 bases between. Germline lookup yields CDR1 DFQATT and CDR2 SNEGSKA (reference sequence). This CDR3 spans 13 amino acids. The CDR3 protein is CSARRTDLYGYTF. The CDR3 DNA reads as TGCAGTGCCCGCCGGACGGACCTTTATGGCTACACCTTC.

The table lists this clonotype with many counts. The genes are TRBV7-2 and TRBJ1-3, with unresolved D. V gave up 4 bases and J gave up 0 bases, with 10 bases separating them. The germline V gene has CDR1 SGHTA and CDR2 FQGNSA. The CDR3 is 15 amino acids. Written as DNA, the CDR3 is TGTGCCAGCAGCTACGGACCGGCCTCTGGAAACACCATATATTTT. Translated: CASSYGPASGNTIYF.

The V gene is TRBV6-1, the J gene TRBJ2-1; 7 positions agree with TRBD1. Germline V CDR1 and CDR2: MNHNS, SASEGT. J was trimmed by 7 bases and V by 11 bases; bases with no gene match: 17. The CDR3 is 15 amino acids. The CDR3 spells CACRTGVSLRNEQFF. As DNA, the CDR3 is TGTGCCTGCCGAACAGGGGTATCATTAAGGAATGAGCAGTTCTTC.

This clonotype was seen at least ten times. V usage is TRBV28 and J usage is TRBJ2-2, with D perhaps being TRBD1 or TRBD2 (5 bases each). With 6 bases removed from V and 11 bases from J, the gap between germline ends came to 22 bases. CDR3 length equals 15 residues. From germline, CDR1 is MDHEN and CDR2 SYDVKM. CDR3 in amino acids: CASSIGTPRFGELFF. CDR3 bases: TGTGCCAGCAGCATAGGGACCCCCAGGTTCGGCGAGCTGTTTTTT.

The V call is TRBV3-1, the J call TRBJ2-1; possibly TRBD1 for D (6 bases). CDR3 length: 17 amino acids. V was cut by 1 base and J by 2 bases, with 15 bases left in between. The germline V gene encodes CDR1 LGHDT and CDR2 YNNKEL (reference sequence). DNA of the CDR3: TGTGCCAGCAGCCAAGCTTTTCCGGGACAAACCTACAATGAGCAGTTCTTC. Protein product: CASSQAFPGQTYNEQFF.

This clonotype was observed many times. The chain employs TRBV7-9 and TRBJ2-1; maybe TRBD2 (5 bases). There are 11 residues in the CDR3. CDR1 and CDR2 (germline): SEHNR, FQNEAQ (reference sequence). Between the trimmed V and J ends, which lost 3 bases and 9 bases, there was a span of 6 bases. CDR3: CASSFRGEQFF. CDR3 DNA: TGTGCCAGCAGCTTCCGGGGTGAGCAGTTCTTC.

A few counts support this clonotype. V is TRBV15 and J is TRBJ2-7, with unresolved D. V shed 0 bases and J shed 5 bases, with 8 bases lying between them. Germline V gives CDR1 LNHNV, CDR2 YYDKDF (reference sequence). CDR3 size: 13 residues. The CDR3: CATSREWIDEQYF. For the CDR3, the DNA is TGTGCCACCAGCAGAGAATGGATTGACGAGCAGTACTTC. The full variable domain, in which reference TRBV15 and TRBJ2-7 provide the parts outside the CDR3, is DAMVIQNPRYQVTQFGKPVTLSCSQTLNHNVMYWYQQKSSQAPKLLFHYYDKDFNNEADTPDNFQSRRPNTSFCFLDIRSPGLGDTAMYLCATSREWIDEQYFGPGTRLTVT.

This clonotype was picked up many times. The rearrangement links TRBV12-3 or TRBV12-4 to TRBJ1-1, with unresolved D. The CDR3 has 9 amino acids. Trimming stripped 6 bases from V and 9 bases from J, with 5 bases between. This CDR3 is CASSPKAFF. The CDR3 DNA is TGTGCCAGCAGCCCTAAAGCTTTCTTT.

This clonotype was counted a few times. CDR3: CASTPAGALGTEAFF. Here the CDR3 DNA reads TGTGCCAGCACCCCGGCAGGGGCCCTGGGCACTGAAGCTTTCTTT. The chain joins TRBV27 to TRBJ1-1, with a possible D match to TRBD1 (6 bases). This CDR3 has 15 amino acids. Germline CDR1 is MNHEY and CDR2 is SMNVEV (reference sequence). Between the trimmed V and J ends, which lost 7 bases and 4 bases, there was a span of 19 bases.

This clonotype was seen a handful of times. The rearrangement joins TRBV6-5 to TRBJ1-2; D is possibly TRBD1 (5 bases). CDR3 size: 14 residues. The ends were cut back, 2 bases at V and 2 bases at J, with 9 bases in the middle. CDR1 MNHEY and CDR2 SVGAGI come from the germline V gene. Here the CDR3 reads CASSYGTVNYGYTF. The CDR3 DNA reads as TGTGCCAGCAGTTACGGGACGGTAAACTATGGCTACACCTTC.

This clonotype was counted at least ten times. The rearrangement uses TRBV6-2 or TRBV6-3 and TRBJ2-2; D is unclear. With 8 bases removed from V and 5 bases from J, the gap between germline ends came to 9 bases. CDR1 and CDR2 from the germline V gene are MNHEY and SVGEGT. The CDR3 runs to 12 residues. The CDR3 loop reads CASLGWTGELFF. The CDR3 coding sequence is TGTGCCAGCCTCGGATGGACCGGGGAGCTGTTTTTT.

Comment on this clonotype: A much larger clone is a single base away; this may be a read error. The chain is built from TRBV10-3 and TRBJ2-7; D gene unclear. Germline-derived CDR1 and CDR2 are ENHRY and SYGVKD. The CDR3 consists of 11 residues. The CDR3 spells CAISEVNDQYF. In nucleotides, the CDR3 is TGTGCCATCAGTGAAGTGAACGACCAGTACTTC.

In its sample, this clonotype was seen many times. The gene calls are TRBV4-1 and TRBJ1-3; TRBD1 matches 9 bases. This CDR3 has 15 amino acids. Losses at the gene ends were 4 bases for V and 2 bases for J; bases not matched to a gene: 3. Germline loops: CDR1 MGHRA, CDR2 YSYEKL. CDR3 loop: CASSPRQGAGNTIYF. DNA for the CDR3: TGCGCCAGCAGCCCTCGACAGGGGGCTGGAAACACCATATATTTT.

In this sample, this clonotype turned up many times. This chain links TRBV20-1 with TRBJ2-3; tentatively, D is TRBD1 or TRBD2 (5 bases each). The CDR3 loop spans 14 amino acids. The germline gives CDR1 DFQATT, CDR2 SNEGSKA (reference sequence). Trimming removed 0 bases from V and 6 bases from J, with 13 bases in between. The CDR3 sequence: CSARERGSEDTQYF. In DNA, the CDR3 is TGCAGTGCTAGAGAGAGGGGCTCAGAGGATACGCAGTATTTT.